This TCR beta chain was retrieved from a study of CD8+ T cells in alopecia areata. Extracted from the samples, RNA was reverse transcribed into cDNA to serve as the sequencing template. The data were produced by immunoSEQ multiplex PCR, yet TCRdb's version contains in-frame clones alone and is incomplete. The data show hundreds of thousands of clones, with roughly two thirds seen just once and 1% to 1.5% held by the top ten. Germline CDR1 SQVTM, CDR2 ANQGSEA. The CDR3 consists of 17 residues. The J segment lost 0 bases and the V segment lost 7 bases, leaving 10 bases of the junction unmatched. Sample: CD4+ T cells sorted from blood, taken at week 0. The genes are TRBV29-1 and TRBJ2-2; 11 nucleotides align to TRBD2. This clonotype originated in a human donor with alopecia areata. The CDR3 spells CSARGLAGGSNTGELFF. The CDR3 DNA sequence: TGCAGCGCCCGCGGTCTAGCGGGGGGATCGAACACCGGGGAGCTGTTTTTT.